By proportion, the clone carrying this T cell receptor beta chain is medium-sized. TCRdb's copy holds only in-frame clones and misses some; the assay was immunoSEQ multiplex PCR. The table has roughly 19,000 clones, about two thirds seen once. This sample is part of a study of OX40 agonist ivuxolimab in advanced cancers. The receptor comes from an adult with an advanced solid tumor such as melanoma, head and neck, liver or kidney cancer. The sequenced sample was CD4+ or CD8+ T cells sorted from blood, obtained in a trial of the OX40 agonist ivuxolimab.

In nucleotides, the CDR3 is TGTGCCAGCAGTCCTGGGACTGGCTCCTACAATGAGCAGTTCTTC. Translation: CASSPGTGSYNEQFF. The genes are TRBV27 and TRBJ2-1, with D perhaps matching TRBD2 (6 bases). The CDR3 runs to 15 residues. Germline CDR1 is MNHEY and CDR2 is SMNVEV (reference sequence). Trimming pared 5 bases from V and 0 bases from J, leaving 11 bases between.